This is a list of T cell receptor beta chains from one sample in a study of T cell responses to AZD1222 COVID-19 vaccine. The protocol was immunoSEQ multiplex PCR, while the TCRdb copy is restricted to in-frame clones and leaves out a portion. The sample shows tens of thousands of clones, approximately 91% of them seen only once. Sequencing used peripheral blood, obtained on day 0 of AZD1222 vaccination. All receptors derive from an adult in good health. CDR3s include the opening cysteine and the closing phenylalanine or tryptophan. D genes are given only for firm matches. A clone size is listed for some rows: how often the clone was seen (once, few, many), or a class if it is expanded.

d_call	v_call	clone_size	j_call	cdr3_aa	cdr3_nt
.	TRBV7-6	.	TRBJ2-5	CASSLSGAGSRQTQYF	TGTGCCAGCAGCTTATCCGGCGCAGGGTCCAGGCAGACCCAGTACTTC
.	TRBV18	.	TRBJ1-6	CASSPVPEAYNSPLHF	TGTGCCAGCTCACCAGTGCCTGAAGCCTATAATTCACCCCTCCACTTT
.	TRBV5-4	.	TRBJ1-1	CASSFRGSGTEAFF	TGTGCCAGCAGCTTTCGGGGATCGGGCACTGAAGCTTTCTTT
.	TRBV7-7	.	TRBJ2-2	CASSRGGLLENTGELFF	TGTGCTAGCAGCCGAGGTGGGCTACTAGAGAACACCGGGGAGCTGTTTTTT
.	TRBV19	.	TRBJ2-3	CASKRRSITDTQYF	TGTGCCAGTAAGCGACGGAGTATCACAGATACGCAGTATTTT
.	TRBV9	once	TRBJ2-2	CASSVVDGWELFF	TGTGCCAGCAGCGTAGTGGATGGATGGGAGCTGTTTTTT
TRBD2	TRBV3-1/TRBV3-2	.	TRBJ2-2	CASSQGAGVDTGELFF	TGTGCCAGCAGCCAAGGAGCGGGGGTGGACACCGGGGAGCTGTTTTTT
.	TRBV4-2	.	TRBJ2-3	CASSQVDTDTQYF	TGTGCCAGCAGCCAAGTTGACACAGATACGCAGTATTTT
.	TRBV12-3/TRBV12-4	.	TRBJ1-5	CASSLGRGAHF	TGTGCCAGCAGTTTAGGTAGGGGGGCGCATTTT
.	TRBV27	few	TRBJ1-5	CASSPWGTRGQPQHF	TGTGCCAGCAGTCCCTGGGGCACGAGGGGTCAGCCCCAGCATTTT
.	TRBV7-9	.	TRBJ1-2	CASSLAGGHNYGYTF	TGTGCCAGCAGCTTAGCAGGGGGACATAACTATGGCTACACCTTC
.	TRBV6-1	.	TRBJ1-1	CASSDRGKGTEAFF	TGTGCCAGCAGTGATAGGGGGAAGGGCACTGAAGCTTTCTTT
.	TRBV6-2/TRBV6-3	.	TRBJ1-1	CASSYSREQMNTEAFF	TGTGCCAGCAGTTACTCGCGGGAACAGATGAACACTGAAGCTTTCTTT
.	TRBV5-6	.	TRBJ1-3	CASSLSVGATGNTIYF	TGTGCCAGCAGCTTGAGCGTAGGGGCGACGGGAAACACCATATATTTT
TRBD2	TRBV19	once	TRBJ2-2	CASRTAGGNTGELFF	TGTGCCAGTAGAACAGCGGGGGGGAACACCGGGGAGCTGTTTTTT
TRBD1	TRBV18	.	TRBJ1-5	CASSPAGGTSNQPQHF	TGTGCCAGCTCACCTGCAGGGGGCACTAGCAATCAGCCCCAGCATTTT
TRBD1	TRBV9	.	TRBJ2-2	CASSPRDSSNTGELFF	TGTGCCAGCAGCCCACGGGACAGTTCCAACACCGGGGAGCTGTTTTTT
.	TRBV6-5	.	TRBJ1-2	CASSTQGDYGYTF	TGTGCCAGCAGTACACAGGGAGACTATGGCTACACCTTC
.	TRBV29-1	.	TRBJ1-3	CSAAGHFSGNTIYF	TGCAGCGCCGCCGGACATTTCTCTGGAAACACCATATATTTT